These 21 T cell receptor beta chains came from one sample sequenced in a study of blood T cells in healthy people across ages. Through a sample-barcoded 5' primer and a J-beta primer mix, a second PCR was run for roughly 6 to 11 cycles. TCRdb redid the calling of the 5' RACE reads with MiXCR, one entry per CDR3 protein. The sample lists roughly 800,000 distinct CDR3 sequences; over 45% were seen once. The source material was blood. The source is a man aged 25 to 45 in good health.

The chain has TRBV29-1 and TRBJ2-1; TRBD2 matches at 8 bases. This CDR3 is 15 amino acids long. J was trimmed by 4 bases and V by 2 bases; bases with no gene match: 7. The germline V gene encodes CDR1 SQVTM and CDR2 ANQGSEA. The CDR3 loop is CSVERSLAEYNEQFF. The CDR3, as DNA: TGCAGCGTTGAACGATCACTAGCGGAATACAATGAGCAGTTCTTC.

The CDR3 DNA is TGTGCCAGCAGCCCCCAGACACGGACGTTTTCTGGCAGGGACAATGAGCAGTTCTTC. Translation gives CASSPQTRTFSGRDNEQFF. The chain recombines TRBV7-6 with TRBJ2-1; weak D call: TRBD1 (5 bases). Germline-derived CDR1 and CDR2 are SGHVS and FNYEAQ. The CDR3 extends over 19 amino acids. Trimming left V 5 bases short and J 5 bases short, with 28 bases between.

The CDR3 spells CASLGDRSNAEQYF. In DNA form, the CDR3 reads TGTGCCAGCCTTGGGGACAGGTCTAACGCCGAGCAGTACTTC. This rearrangement joins TRBV18 to TRBJ2-5, with 8 bases identical to TRBD1. Matching the DNA end better, TRBJ2-7 makes the J call doubtful. This CDR3 contains 14 residues. The germline V gene has CDR1 KGHSH and CDR2 LQKENI.

In regard to this clonotype: A much bigger clone sits one base away, suggesting this may be a read error. The rearrangement links TRBV4-2 to TRBJ2-3; possibly TRBD1 or TRBD2 for D (6 bases each). Germline loops: CDR1 LGHNA, CDR2 YNFKEQ. There are 16 residues in the CDR3. CDR3 residues: CASSQEGGRFTDRQYF. The CDR3 DNA is TGTGCCAGCAGCCAAGAAGGGGGGCGTTTCACAGATAGGCAGTATTTT.

This clonotype was found many times. The rearrangement links TRBV7-8 to TRBJ1-2, with 8 bases lining up with TRBD1. CDR1 is SGHVS, CDR2 FQNEAQ, per germline. This CDR3 is 13 amino acids long. Unmatched junction bases numbered 7, after V lost 5 bases and J lost 8 bases. The CDR3: CASSLDRARGYTF. CDR3 sequence (DNA): TGTGCCAGCAGCCTGGACAGGGCACGGGGCTACACCTTC.

The genes are TRBV3-1 and TRBJ2-5; 8 positions match TRBD2. The length of the CDR3 is 14 residues. V was pared by 0 bases and J by 4 bases, with 1 base of the junction left unmatched. Germline CDR1 LGHDT, CDR2 YNNKEL (reference sequence). CDR3 bases: TGTGCCAGCAGCCAAGACGGGGGGGCAGAGACCCAGTACTTC. It yields the protein CASSQDGGAETQYF.

The chain couples TRBV7-9 to TRBJ2-7; D uncertain. CDR3 length: 16 amino acids. Germline CDR1 is SEHNR and CDR2 is FQNEAQ (reference sequence). Trimming left V 5 bases short and J 0 bases short, with 17 bases between. CDR3 in DNA: TGTGCCAGCAGCCCTGGTAGGACGAAAAGCTCCTACGAGCAGTACTTC. Its protein product is CASSPGRTKSSYEQYF.

This clonotype was seen only once. The chain employs TRBV20-1 and TRBJ1-4; maybe TRBD1 (6 bases). This CDR3 region has 16 residues. Germline V CDR1 and CDR2: DFQATT, SNEGSKA (reference sequence). The germline V and J ends were trimmed by 0 bases and 7 bases, with 18 bases remaining between them. The CDR3, as DNA: TGCAGTGCTAGAGATCGCTTGGCGGGGGCGGGTGAAAAACTGTTTTTT. Its translation: CSARDRLAGAGEKLFF.

The rearrangement links TRBV2 to TRBJ2-7; D not resolved. CDR1 is SNHLY and CDR2 is FYNNEI in the germline V gene. V was pared by 3 bases and J by 9 bases, with 6 bases between. There are 10 residues in the CDR3. Here the CDR3 reads CASSDLMQYF. The CDR3 DNA reads as TGTGCCAGCAGTGATCTGATGCAGTACTTC.

This clonotype was counted many times. The rearrangement uses TRBV29-1 and TRBJ2-3; D might be TRBD1 or TRBD2, each matching 6 bases. The ends were cut back, 7 bases at V and 5 bases at J, with 13 bases in the middle. The CDR3 length is 12 residues. The germline V gene has CDR1 SQVTM and CDR2 ANQGSEA. The CDR3 loop reads CSGMGGQDTQYF. In DNA form, the CDR3 reads TGCAGCGGGATGGGGGGCCAAGATACGCAGTATTTT.

This clonotype appeared many times. This chain links TRBV3-1 with TRBJ1-2; D gene unclear. The germline V and J ends were trimmed by 4 bases and 4 bases, with 10 bases remaining between them. This CDR3 is 13 amino acids long. In germline, CDR1 is LGHDT, CDR2 YNNKEL (reference sequence). The CDR3 region has the DNA TGTGCCAGCAGCCTAGGACGGGGCTATGGCTACACCTTC. Translation: CASSLGRGYGYTF.

J is TRBJ2-5 and V is TRBV28; 13 nucleotides match TRBD2. Germline assignment: CDR1 MDHEN and CDR2 SYDVKM. The CDR3 spans 16 residues. The ends lost 5 bases at V and 11 bases at J; junction bases unmatched: 14. CDR3 loop: CASSRRTSGSTKEQYF. The CDR3 DNA is TGTGCCAGCAGTCGGCGGACTAGCGGGAGTACGAAGGAGCAGTACTTC.

This clonotype was seen a few times. The V and J genes are TRBV29-1 and TRBJ1-6, with D tentatively TRBD1 (5 bases). CDR1 SQVTM and CDR2 ANQGSEA come from the germline V gene. The CDR3 has 14 amino acids. This CDR3 reads CSAEGFTYNSPLHF. The CDR3 DNA is TGCAGTGCCGAGGGGTTCACCTATAATTCACCCCTCCACTTT.

The J gene is TRBJ2-7, the V gene TRBV29-1; D could derive from TRBD1 or TRBD2 (5 bases each). Germline-derived CDR1 and CDR2 are SQVTM and ANQGSEA. The CDR3 sequence is 14 residues long. The ends were cut back, 6 bases at V and 0 bases at J, with 15 bases in the middle. The CDR3 loop reads CSVAVGTGSYEQYF. CDR3 in DNA: TGCAGCGTCGCTGTAGGGACGGGCTCCTACGAGCAGTACTTC.

A few counts support this clonotype. This CDR3 reads CASSWDRYSNQPQHF. CDR3 coding DNA: TGTGCCAGCAGTTGGGACAGGTATAGCAATCAGCCCCAGCATTTT. The chain is built from TRBV7-2 and TRBJ1-5; 8 bases map to TRBD1. Unmatched junction bases numbered 4, after V lost 6 bases and J lost 0 bases. The CDR3 sequence is 15 residues long. Per the germline V gene, CDR1 is SGHTA and CDR2 is FQGNSA. Drawing the rest from reference TRBV7-2 and TRBJ1-5, the complete variable domain is GAGVSQSPSNKVTEKGKDVELRCDPISGHTALYWYRQSLGQGLEFLIYFQGNSAPDKSGLPSDRFSAERTGGSVSTLTIQRTQQEDSAVYLCASSWDRYSNQPQHFGDGTRLSIL.

The genes are TRBV6-1 and TRBJ2-4; 12 bases are a match to TRBD2. V lost 7 bases, J lost 13 bases, and 23 bases stayed unmatched. CDR1 MNHNS and CDR2 SASEGT come from the germline V gene. The CDR3 has 18 amino acids. The CDR3 nucleotides are TGTGCCAGCACCGCTCGATATAATCGTCTAGCGGGAGGGTGGGAGCAGTACTTC. It encodes CASTARYNRLAGGWEQYF.

This clonotype was counted between two and nine times. The chain carries TRBV20-1 and TRBJ2-7; D is uncertain. The DNA end is a closer match to TRBJ2-4, so the J assignment may be wrong. Germline V gene lookup returns CDR1 DFQATT and CDR2 SNEGSKA (reference sequence). The CDR3 is 13 residues long. CDR3 DNA sequence: TGCAGTGCTACTCCGTCCTCCCGCAACATTCAGTACTTC. Protein product: CSATPSSRNIQYF.

The rearrangement joins TRBV7-9 to TRBJ2-1, with TRBD2 as a possible D gene (6 bases). The CDR3 has 16 residues. Germline V gene data show CDR1 as SEHNR and CDR2 as FQNEAQ (reference sequence). Deletions cut 3 bases from V and 4 bases from J, with 16 bases between. The CDR3 nucleotides read TGTGCCAGCAGCTTCCGCGGGACGGAGCATTACAATGAGCAGTTCTTC. As protein: CASSFRGTEHYNEQFF.

This clonotype was seen only a few times. The chain couples TRBV7-9 to TRBJ2-4; TRBD2 might be the D (6 bases). TRBJ2-7 explains the end of the DNA better; the J call may be wrong. The germline gives CDR1 SEHNR, CDR2 FQNEAQ (reference sequence). The CDR3 spans 17 residues. CDR3 in DNA: TGTGCCAGCAGCTCCCCTGCCGGGACTCCACGGGGGATCGAGCAGTACTTC. The encoded protein is CASSSPAGTPRGIEQYF.

This chain links TRBV6-1 with TRBJ2-1; TRBD2 might be the D (5 bases). The CDR3 is 15 residues long. The germline V and J ends were trimmed by 5 bases and 0 bases, with 11 bases remaining between them. The germline CDR1 and CDR2 sequences are MNHNS and SASEGT. CDR3 DNA: TGTGCCAGCAGTCCCGTAGCGAGCTCCTACAATGAGCAGTTCTTC. It codes for CASSPVASSYNEQFF.

The chain links TRBV9 to TRBJ2-1; 7 positions agree with TRBD2. Germline lookup yields CDR1 SGDLS and CDR2 YYNGEE. V dropped 2 bases and J dropped 6; count of bases not matched to a gene: 8. The CDR3 runs 15 residues. The CDR3 sequence: CASSVRAGVGNEQFF. CDR3 nucleotide sequence: TGTGCCAGCAGCGTGCGGGCGGGAGTCGGCAATGAGCAGTTCTTC. The whole variable domain, filled in from reference TRBV9 and TRBJ2-1, reads DSGVTQTPKHLITATGQRVTLRCSPRSGDLSVYWYQQSLDQGLQFLIQYYNGEERAKGNILERFSAQQFPDLHSELNLSSLELGDSALYFCASSVRAGVGNEQFFGPGTRLTVL.